The rows below give T cell receptor beta chains drawn from one sample of a study of OX40 agonist ivuxolimab in advanced cancers. Using immunoSEQ multiplex PCR, the repertoire was profiled, and TCRdb retains in-frame clones only, with some absent. The data contain about 45,000 clones, 82% of them singletons. The sequencing used CD4+ or CD8+ T cells sorted from blood, collected in a trial of the OX40 agonist ivuxolimab. These receptors were collected from an adult with an advanced solid tumor such as melanoma, head and neck, liver or kidney cancer. CDR3s include the opening cysteine and the closing phenylalanine or tryptophan. D genes are given only for firm matches. Only some rows state a clone size, as once, few, many or a class for expanded clones.

DNA | CDR3 | size | D | J | V
TGTGCCAGCAGCCCTCCTGAACCAGCGGGAGGCGGTGAGCAGTTCTTC | CASSPPEPAGGGEQFF | . | TRBD2 | TRBJ2-1 | TRBV6-6
TGTGCCAGCAGCGATAACCGGGACGGCGGAATGAAAAGGCTGTTTTTT | CASSDNRDGGMKRLFF | . | . | TRBJ1-4 | TRBV11-2
TGTGCCAGCATGGAGACAACCTACGAGCAGTACTTC | CASMETTYEQYF | . | . | TRBJ2-7 | TRBV6-6
TGTGCCAGTTGCGACAGATGGAACACTGAAGCTTTCTTT | CASCDRWNTEAFF | . | . | TRBJ1-1 | TRBV19
TGTGCCAGTAGTATAGGTGCATCGGGACAGGGGTACACCGGGGAGCTGTTTTTT | CASSIGASGQGYTGELFF | few | TRBD1 | TRBJ2-2 | TRBV19
TGTGCCAACGAAACTCCTCGGGGGCTGCTAGCCAAAAACATTCAGTACTTC | CANETPRGLLAKNIQYF | . | . | TRBJ2-4 | TRBV21-1
TGTGCCAGCAGTTACTTGAGGACAGGGGGGTCCTATGGCTACACCTTC | CASSYLRTGGSYGYTF | few | TRBD1 | TRBJ1-2 | TRBV6-5
TGTGCCAGCAGCTTATTAGGGGGGGAAGAAAAACTGTTTTTT | CASSLLGGEEKLFF | . | . | TRBJ1-4 | TRBV7-8
TGTGCCAGCAGCCAAGAGGCGGGAGGCTCCTACGAGCAGTACTTC | CASSQEAGGSYEQYF | . | TRBD2 | TRBJ2-7 | TRBV14
TGTGCCAGCAGCTTGGGAGCCCGGACAAACTCTGGAAACACCATATATTTT | CASSLGARTNSGNTIYF | few | . | TRBJ1-3 | TRBV5-4
TGTGCCAGCACCAACTTTCGATTTCCTACTAGGGAGCAGTACTTC | CASTNFRFPTREQYF | . | . | TRBJ2-7 | TRBV5-4
TGTGCCCTCACAGGGAGGGCCCTGAACACTGAAGCTTTCTTT | CALTGRALNTEAFF | . | . | TRBJ1-1 | TRBV30
TGTGCCAGCAGCCTAACTAGCGGAAACTACGAGCAGTACTTC | CASSLTSGNYEQYF | . | TRBD2 | TRBJ2-7 | TRBV7-6
TGTGCCAGCAGCTTAGATAATCTCGAGCAGTACTTC | CASSLDNLEQYF | . | . | TRBJ2-7 | TRBV7-9
TGTGCCAGCAGCTTAGCTCAGGGAAACATTCAGTACTTC | CASSLAQGNIQYF | . | . | TRBJ2-4 | TRBV7-8
TGTGCCAGCAGTGGACAGGGTCGAGCTAACTATGGCTACACCTTC | CASSGQGRANYGYTF | . | TRBD1 | TRBJ1-2 | TRBV6-1
TGTGCCTGGATGGACAGTCTTGGAAACACCATATATTTT | CAWMDSLGNTIYF | . | . | TRBJ1-3 | TRBV30
TGTGCCAGTAAGAGGGGGCTATCGTCAGATACGCAGTATTTT | CASKRGLSSDTQYF | . | TRBD1 | TRBJ2-3 | TRBV19
TGTGCCACCAGCAGAGGGGGGAGTAATCAGCCCCAGCATTTT | CATSRGGSNQPQHF | few | . | TRBJ1-5 | TRBV15
TGTGCCAGTAGTATTCGCCCGGCGAGGGACACTGAAGCTTTCTTT | CASSIRPARDTEAFF | . | . | TRBJ1-1 | TRBV19
TGTGCCAGCAGCCCTCAACAGGGGATGACTAATGAAAAACTGTTTTTT | CASSPQQGMTNEKLFF | . | TRBD1 | TRBJ1-4 | TRBV7-9
TGTGCCAGCGGGGCCGCCAGGGAAGGGGGTTCACCCCTCCACTTT | CASGAAREGGSPLHF | . | . | TRBJ1-6 | TRBV7-9
TGTGCCAGCAGCGCCCAGGGGGCTGGCTACACCTTC | CASSAQGAGYTF | . | TRBD1 | TRBJ1-2 | TRBV7-6
TGTGCCAGCAGCCGACTTACAAGGACACCCAAGGCCGGGGAGCTGTTTTTT | CASSRLTRTPKAGELFF | . | . | TRBJ2-2 | TRBV7-2
TGTGCCAGCATCTTGCAAGAGACCCAGTACTTC | CASILQETQYF | . | . | TRBJ2-5 | TRBV2
TGTGCCAGTAGCGCCAGGATGGGTGAGCAGTTCTTC | CASSARMGEQFF | . | . | TRBJ2-1 | TRBV19
TGTGCCAGCAGCTTAGGAGGACAGGCTAGGAACGAGCAGTACTTC | CASSLGGQARNEQYF | . | TRBD1 | TRBJ2-7 | TRBV11-3
TGTGCCAGCAGCTCAGGCGGGGGATGGGGGGAGACCCAGTACTTC | CASSSGGGWGETQYF | . | TRBD2 | TRBJ2-5 | TRBV7-8
TGTGCCAGCAGTTACTCGGGGGGGCCGGATCAGCCCCAGCATTTT | CASSYSGGPDQPQHF | . | . | TRBJ1-5 | TRBV6-5